The 12 T cell receptor beta chains in this list originate from one sample, sequenced in a study of cytomegalovirus exposure and HLA in healthy donors. Researchers ran the PCR with 60 Vbeta and 13 Jbeta primers. TCRdb's table, derived via immunoSEQ multiplex PCR, lists solely in-frame clones and lacks some. The repertoire holds 95,000 to 150,000 clones, with more than 75% as singletons. The sequenced material came from PBMCs. Every receptor here comes from a man younger than 40 in good health and CMV-seropositive.

J is TRBJ1-1 and V is TRBV2; D is perhaps TRBD1 (5 bases). The CDR3 length is 13 residues. Germline values: CDR1 SNHLY, CDR2 FYNNEI. Between the trimmed V and J ends, which lost 9 bases and 2 bases, there was a span of 13 bases. The CDR3 here is CASGRDFNTEAFF. The CDR3 nucleotides read TGTGCCAGTGGACGGGACTTTAACACTGAAGCTTTCTTT.

This clone came up once. The chain joins TRBV9 to TRBJ2-5, with D maybe TRBD2 (5 bases). The CDR3 has 15 amino acids. Per the germline V gene, CDR1 is SGDLS and CDR2 is YYNGEE. Trimming left V 4 bases short and J 3 bases short, with 16 bases between. Written as DNA, the CDR3 is TGTGCCAGCAGCATCACATCGGACGGGGAAGAGACCCAGTACTTC. Its translation is CASSITSDGEETQYF.

The V call is TRBV30, the J call TRBJ1-4; TRBD1 is a possible D gene (6 bases). This CDR3 region has 13 residues. The V gene's germline CDR1 is GTSNPN and CDR2 SVGIG (reference sequence). The V and J ends lost 0 bases and 8 bases respectively, with 10 bases between them. The CDR3 DNA follows: TGTGCCTGGAGTGTACAGGGCCGCGAAAAACTGTTTTTT. Its translation is CAWSVQGREKLFF.

V usage is TRBV4-2 and J usage is TRBJ2-7; D unresolved. CDR1 LGHNA and CDR2 YNFKEQ come from the germline V gene. The germline V and J ends were trimmed by 0 bases and 2 bases, with 8 bases remaining between them. CDR3 length equals 14 residues. The CDR3 here is CASSQERLAYEQYF. The CDR3 bases are TGTGCCAGCAGCCAAGAGCGCCTAGCCTACGAGCAGTACTTC.

This clone was seen a few times. V gene TRBV27 combines with J gene TRBJ2-7; D is ambiguous. CDR3 length: 13 amino acids. Trimming left V 5 bases short and J 4 bases short, with 12 bases between. Germline loops: CDR1 MNHEY, CDR2 SMNVEV (reference sequence). The CDR3 DNA reads as TGTGCCAGCAGTCACCATGGGCAGTACGAGCAGTACTTC. The encoded protein is CASSHHGQYEQYF.

Here the CDR3 DNA reads TGTGCCAGCAGTGTACGGACTGAAGCTTTCTTT. Protein: CASSVRTEAFF. This chain joins TRBV6-1 and TRBJ1-1; D gene unclear. Germline V gene lookup returns CDR1 MNHNS and CDR2 SASEGT. V shed 4 bases and J shed 5 bases, with 5 bases lying between them. This CDR3 has 11 amino acids.

This chain uses TRBV27 with TRBJ2-7; 8 bases map to TRBD2. Germline CDR1 and CDR2: MNHEY and SMNVEV (reference sequence). V lost 6 bases and J lost 0; bases outside the gene matches: 7. This CDR3 has 15 residues. The CDR3 reads CASSPVAGNSYEQYF. The CDR3 bases are TGTGCCAGCAGCCCGGTAGCGGGAAACTCCTACGAGCAGTACTTC.

The chain recombines TRBV29-1 with TRBJ2-7; possible D gene TRBD2, 7 bases. The CDR3 is 13 amino acids. The V gene lost 7 bases and the J gene lost 7 bases, with 20 bases spanning the gap. Germline assignment: CDR1 SQVTM and CDR2 ANQGSEA. The CDR3 sequence is CSGVHREGGEQYF. For the CDR3, the DNA is TGCAGCGGGGTCCACAGGGAGGGGGGGGAGCAGTACTTC.

The chain links TRBV5-5 to TRBJ2-1, with 9 nucleotides matching TRBD1. The CDR3 has 16 amino acids. V lost 4 bases and J lost 3; bases outside the gene matches: 8. Looked up from germline, CDR1 is SGHKS and CDR2 is YYEKEE (reference sequence). The CDR3 DNA sequence: TGTGCCAGCAGCAGAAGGAGGGACAGGGACTACAATGAGCAGTTCTTC. Translating gives CASSRRRDRDYNEQFF.

The V gene is TRBV7-2, the J gene TRBJ1-2; 9 bases map to TRBD1. V was clipped by 6 bases and J by 8 bases; unmatched bases: 16. The CDR3 loop spans 16 amino acids. Germline values: CDR1 SGHTA, CDR2 FQGNSA. Written as DNA, the CDR3 is TGTGCCAGCAGACAGGGGGCAGTTCGGCTATACGGGGGCTACACCTTC. Protein: CASRQGAVRLYGGYTF.

V and J are TRBV2 and TRBJ1-2; 8 nucleotides agree with TRBD1. Losses at the gene ends were 6 bases for V and 0 bases for J; bases not matched to a gene: 3. The CDR3 has 14 amino acids. Germline V lookup: CDR1 SNHLY, CDR2 FYNNEI. CDR3 nucleotide sequence: TGTGCCAGCAGATCGACAGGGGCTAACTATGGCTACACCTTC. It yields the protein CASRSTGANYGYTF.

This clone was counted a few times. The chain carries TRBV4-3 and TRBJ2-1; 7 nucleotides align to TRBD2. The CDR3 sequence is 17 residues long. With V trimmed by 4 bases and J by 4 bases, 13 bases remained unmatched. CDR1 and CDR2 (germline): LGHNA, YSLEER. The DNA for the CDR3 is TGCGCCAGCAGCCCCTTAGGGGCGGGAGCCTCGTACAATGAGCAGTTCTTC. Encoded protein: CASSPLGAGASYNEQFF.